One sample yielded the 30 T cell receptor beta chains listed below, sequenced in a study of T-cell reconstitution after alpha-beta-depleted transplantation in children (dated by TCRdb to the mid-2010s). Library generation was performed with PCR. Sequencing was performed on an Illumina HiSeq 2500. TCR library preparation used molecular barcoding, with unique molecular identifiers applied to normalize quantification of the TCRbeta repertoire. The raw public data were reprocessed by TCRdb itself: fastp quality trimming at Q25, MiXCR clonotype calling, in-frame beta chains only. Each entry merges the rows of one CDR3 protein and shows their most common DNA and genes. This sample is represented by about 360,000 distinct CDR3 sequences; less than 15% of them were singletons. Together, the top ten hold approximately 4.3% of the sample. The material sequenced was PBMCs, taken from the stem cell graft. The receptors shown here come from a human donor who donated a stem cell graft to a child with Fanconi anemia.

The CDR3 nucleotides read TGTGCCAGCAGTGAATTACACCTAAAGGGGGAAGCTTTCTTT. Translation gives CASSELHLKGEAFF. V and J are TRBV6-1 and TRBJ1-1; perhaps TRBD1 as D (5 bases). Germline loops: CDR1 MNHNS, CDR2 SASEGT. Between the trimmed V and J ends, which lost 2 bases and 8 bases, there was a span of 15 bases. The CDR3 contains 14 residues.

The CDR3 sequence: CASSLAGINQPQHF. The CDR3 coding sequence is TGTGCCAGCAGCTTAGCGGGCATAAATCAGCCCCAGCATTTT. The J gene is TRBJ1-5, the V gene TRBV11-2; D uncertain. Germline V gives CDR1 SGHAT, CDR2 FQNNGV. This CDR3 spans 14 amino acids. V dropped 1 base and J dropped 4 bases, with 8 bases sitting between them.

The chain employs TRBV13 and TRBJ1-1; D may be TRBD1 (5 bases). In germline, CDR1 is PRHDT, CDR2 FYEKMQ (reference sequence). CDR3 size: 15 residues. Trimming shortened V by 5 bases and J by 10 bases, and 23 bases separated the two germline ends. CDR3 DNA: TGTGCCAGCAGCCCCATGGGTCCAGAACAGGCGCCAGCTTTCTTT. Translation: CASSPMGPEQAPAFF. Looking up the rest from reference TRBV13 and TRBJ1-1 gives the full variable domain: AAGVIQSPRHLIKEKRETATLKCYPIPRHDTVYWYQQGPGQDPQFLISFYEKMQSDKGSIPDRFSAQQFSDYHSELNMSSLELGDSALYFCASSPMGPEQAPAFFGQGTRLTVV.

This rearrangement joins TRBV7-2 to TRBJ2-1; TRBD1 matches at 10 bases. The germline V gene encodes CDR1 SGHTA and CDR2 FQGNSA. J lost 1 base, V lost 5 bases, and 5 bases had no gene match. The CDR3 is 16 amino acids. The CDR3: CASSPWGQGSYNEQFF. CDR3 nucleotide sequence: TGTGCCAGCAGCCCATGGGGACAGGGGTCCTACAATGAGCAGTTCTTC.

There are many counts of this clonotype. The genes are TRBV28 and TRBJ2-3; D unclear. The germline CDR1 and CDR2 sequences are MDHEN and SYDVKM. The CDR3 spans 12 residues. The V end lost 4 bases, the J end lost 3 bases, and 5 bases lay between the germline ends. CDR3 residues: CASSSQTDTQYF. DNA of the CDR3: TGTGCCAGCAGTTCCCAAACAGATACGCAGTATTTT.

This clonotype occurred a few times. The V call is TRBV25-1, the J call TRBJ2-1; 7 bases fit TRBD2. V lost 4 bases, J lost 7 bases, and 7 bases stayed unmatched. The CDR3 has 14 amino acids. CDR1 is MGHDK, CDR2 SYGVNS, per germline. CDR3 in DNA: TGTGCCAGCAGTGGGGGGGGGACCGAAAATGAGCAGTTCTTC. It yields the protein CASSGGGTENEQFF.

This clonotype was seen many times. The CDR3 DNA reads TGTGCCAGCAGTTACACCGGACCGACGGATGGCTACACCTTC. The encoded protein is CASSYTGPTDGYTF. The chain is built from TRBV6-2 or TRBV6-3 and TRBJ1-2; no firm D call. CDR3 length: 14 residues. Per germline, CDR1 MNHEY and CDR2 SVGEGT. Trimming stripped 2 bases from V and 6 bases from J, with 13 bases between.

The chain combines TRBV27 with TRBJ2-5, with 7 nucleotides matching TRBD2. Germline trimming cut 2 bases from V and 4 bases from J; bases unmatched to any gene: 7. The CDR3 extends over 15 amino acids. The germline gives CDR1 MNHEY, CDR2 SMNVEV (reference sequence). CDR3 loop: CASSLTGGGPETQYF. The CDR3 bases are TGTGCCAGCAGTTTAACTGGCGGGGGACCAGAGACCCAGTACTTC.

The chain uses TRBV5-6 and TRBJ2-1; 10 nucleotides align to TRBD1. The CDR3 is 15 amino acids. V dropped 2 bases and J dropped 8; count of bases not matched to a gene: 7. Germline V gene data show CDR1 as SGHDT and CDR2 as YYEEEE. CDR3 loop: CASSFLRTGGHEQFF. The CDR3 DNA follows: TGTGCCAGCAGCTTCCTACGGACAGGGGGGCATGAGCAGTTCTTC.

Only a few counts were recorded for this clonotype. The V gene is TRBV7-9, the J gene TRBJ2-2; TRBD2 is a possible D gene (5 bases). Trimming removed 5 bases from V and 10 bases from J, with 11 bases in between. The CDR3 loop spans 12 amino acids. Looked up from germline, CDR1 is SEHNR and CDR2 is FQNEAQ (reference sequence). The CDR3 region has the DNA TGTGCCAGCAGCCTCGCCGGGGTGGAGCTGTTTTTT. Protein product: CASSLAGVELFF.

There are many counts of this clonotype. The CDR3 protein is CASMEAGTNTEAFF. CDR3 nucleotides: TGCGCCAGCATGGAGGCAGGGACGAACACTGAAGCTTTCTTT. This chain joins TRBV5-1 and TRBJ1-1; D is possibly TRBD1 (5 bases). Germline V gene lookup returns CDR1 SGHRS and CDR2 YFSETQ. V was cut by 6 bases and J by 1 base, with 13 bases left in between. The CDR3 is 14 amino acids. Drawing the rest from reference TRBV5-1 and TRBJ1-1, the complete variable domain is KAGVTQTPRYLIKTRGQQVTLSCSPISGHRSVSWYQQTPGQGLQFLFEYFSETQRNKGNFPGRFSGRQFSNSRSEMNVSTLELGDSALYLCASMEAGTNTEAFFGQGTRLTVV.

This chain connects TRBV6-2 or TRBV6-3 to TRBJ2-2, with 8 positions matching TRBD1. The CDR3 extends over 15 amino acids. Germline-derived CDR1 and CDR2 are MNHEY and SVGEGT. V trimming: 6 bases; J trimming: 6 bases; junction bases outside the gene matches: 9. The CDR3 DNA reads as TGTGCCAGCAGGGCCGGGACAGGTGGATCCGGGGAGCTGTTTTTT. Protein: CASRAGTGGSGELFF.

The chain employs TRBV7-9 and TRBJ2-3; 7 bases map to TRBD2. The CDR3 spans 15 residues. Germline trimming cut 5 bases from V and 1 base from J; bases unmatched to any gene: 6. CDR1 and CDR2 from the germline V gene are SEHNR and FQNEAQ (reference sequence). The CDR3 DNA reads as TGTGCCAGCAGCGCCCGGGGGGTGGGCACAGATACGCAGTATTTT. Amino acids: CASSARGVGTDTQYF.

The CDR3 protein is CSAKTGVRTDTQYF. In DNA, the CDR3 is TGCAGTGCCAAAACAGGGGTGAGGACAGATACGCAGTATTTT. The rearrangement links TRBV20-1 to TRBJ2-3; TRBD1 matches 7 bases. The junction had 9 bases not matched to a gene; V was cut back by 6 bases and J by 3 bases. Germline V gene lookup returns CDR1 DFQATT and CDR2 SNEGSKA (reference sequence). The CDR3 has 14 residues.

This clonotype was observed at least ten times. The chain carries TRBV18 and TRBJ1-2; no firm D call. Germline loops: CDR1 KGHSH, CDR2 LQKENI. The CDR3 spans 15 residues. Trimming left V 3 bases short and J 2 bases short, with 13 bases between. CDR3 residues: CASSPDRAVNYGYTF. The CDR3 DNA sequence: TGTGCCAGCTCACCCGACCGGGCAGTCAACTATGGCTACACCTTC.

V is TRBV5-1 and J is TRBJ2-5, with unresolved D. This CDR3 region has 13 residues. Trimming stripped 7 bases from V and 1 base from J, with 11 bases between. From germline, CDR1 is SGHRS and CDR2 YFSETQ. This CDR3 is CASLGPSQETQYF. In DNA, the CDR3 is TGCGCCAGCCTAGGACCATCCCAAGAGACCCAGTACTTC.

The gene calls are TRBV4-2 and TRBJ1-5, with 10 positions matching TRBD1. Per the germline V gene, CDR1 is LGHNA and CDR2 is YNFKEQ. Trimming cost V 5 bases and J 7 bases; bases outside gene matches: 11. This CDR3 region has 16 residues. The CDR3 sequence is CASSSMGQGSGQPQHF. CDR3 nucleotide sequence: TGTGCCAGCAGCAGTATGGGACAGGGGTCGGGGCAGCCCCAGCATTTT.

This clonotype was picked up a small number of times. The V gene is TRBV12-3 or TRBV12-4, the J gene TRBJ1-1; the match to TRBD1 covers 7 bases. The CDR3 sequence is 15 residues long. V was pared by 1 base and J by 4 bases, with 6 bases of the junction left unmatched. CDR3 coding DNA: TGTGCCAGCAGTTTAGGAGGGGGCTCGGGCACTGAAGCTTTCTTT. It translates to CASSLGGGSGTEAFF.

The chain combines TRBV4-1 with TRBJ2-3; 10 bases line up with TRBD2. CDR3 length: 15 amino acids. Per germline, CDR1 MGHRA and CDR2 YSYEKL. Trimming cost V 6 bases and J 6 bases; bases outside gene matches: 9. The CDR3 spells CASRKAGGLEDTQYF. DNA of the CDR3: TGCGCCAGCAGGAAAGCGGGGGGGTTGGAGGATACGCAGTATTTT.

This clonotype was picked up a small number of times. This chain joins TRBV20-1 and TRBJ2-4; 13 bases fit TRBD2. With 2 bases clipped from V and 9 bases from J, the junction kept 7 bases outside the gene matches. The CDR3 sequence is 15 residues long. Germline CDR1 is DFQATT and CDR2 is SNEGSKA (reference sequence). The CDR3 DNA reads TGCAGTGCTAGACCCGGGACTAGCGGGGTTAGCATTCAGTACTTC. Protein: CSARPGTSGVSIQYF.

This rearrangement joins TRBV20-1 to TRBJ2-7, with a possible D match to TRBD2 (6 bases). Germline V gene sequence: CDR1 DFQATT, CDR2 SNEGSKA (reference sequence). V gave up 2 bases and J gave up 5 bases, with 16 bases separating them. The CDR3 covers 14 residues. The CDR3 region is CSARSLGGVNEQYF. DNA of the CDR3: TGCAGTGCTAGATCATTGGGGGGAGTGAACGAGCAGTACTTC.

A few counts support this clonotype. This chain joins TRBV19 and TRBJ1-5; D is uncertain. CDR1 is LNHDA, CDR2 SQIVND, per germline (reference sequence). V lost 1 base, J lost 7 bases, and 5 bases lay in between. The CDR3 spans 12 residues. CDR3 sequence (DNA): TGTGCCAGTAGTATAGGTGGACAGCCCCAGCATTTT. Translated, it gives CASSIGGQPQHF. The whole variable domain, remainder taken from reference TRBV19 and TRBJ1-5, is DGGITQSPKYLFRKEGQNVTLSCEQNLNHDAMYWYRQDPGQGLRLIYYSQIVNDFQKGDIAEGYSVSREKKESFPLTVTSAQKNPTAFYLCASSIGGQPQHFGDGTRLSIL.

This clonotype was found a few times. The gene calls are TRBV20-1 and TRBJ1-1; D not certain. CDR1 and CDR2 from the germline V gene are DFQATT and SNEGSKA (reference sequence). The CDR3 spans 14 residues. V gave up 0 bases and J gave up 4 bases, with 12 bases separating them. In DNA, the CDR3 is TGCAGTGCTAGAGATGGGCGGCTTACCACTGAAGCTTTCTTT. Amino acid sequence: CSARDGRLTTEAFF.

This clonotype has a handful of counts. The chain recombines TRBV12-3 or TRBV12-4 with TRBJ2-5, with no clear D. V lost 9 bases to trimming and J lost 0 bases, with 8 bases between them. The CDR3 runs 12 residues. The CDR3 region has the DNA TGTGCCAGAAACAAGTACCAAGAGACCCAGTACTTC. Translated: CARNKYQETQYF.

CDR3 in DNA: TGCAGTGCTAGAGGAGGGGCAAATCAGCCCCAGCATTTT. This codes for CSARGGANQPQHF. V gene TRBV20-1 combines with J gene TRBJ1-5; D might be TRBD1 (5 bases). The length of the CDR3 is 13 residues. The germline CDR1 and CDR2 sequences are DFQATT and SNEGSKA (reference sequence). Trimming removed 1 base at V and 4 bases at J, with 8 bases between.

This clonotype was seen at least ten times. The V call is TRBV9, the J call TRBJ1-1; possible D gene TRBD1, 6 bases. Germline V gene lookup returns CDR1 SGDLS and CDR2 YYNGEE. The CDR3 is 13 amino acids. The ends were cut back, 0 bases at V and 11 bases at J, with 14 bases in the middle. CDR3 coding DNA: TGTGCCAGCAGCGTAGGTGGTACAGGGAGCGCTTTCTTT. Amino acids: CASSVGGTGSAFF.

This clonotype came up a few times. The chain recombines TRBV7-8 with TRBJ2-7; D possibly corresponds to TRBD1 (6 bases). Trimming took 3 bases from V and 6 from J, leaving 9 bases between them. The CDR3 has 12 amino acids. From germline, CDR1 is SGHVS and CDR2 FQNEAQ. The CDR3 bases are TGTGCCAGCAGCTTGGACAGTGGCGAGCAGTACTTC. This translates into CASSLDSGEQYF.

This clonotype was seen more than once but under ten times. The rearrangement joins TRBV9 to TRBJ1-1; no clear D. The CDR3 contains 14 residues. V was pared by 2 bases and J by 5 bases, with 13 bases between. The germline gives CDR1 SGDLS, CDR2 YYNGEE. The CDR3 spells CASSVGSPMTEAFF. CDR3 sequence (DNA): TGTGCCAGCAGCGTCGGCAGCCCTATGACTGAAGCTTTCTTT.

This clonotype has just a few counts. The chain employs TRBV5-1 and TRBJ1-2; D ambiguous. The germline CDR1 and CDR2 sequences are SGHRS and YFSETQ. Trimming removed 7 bases from V and 8 bases from J, with 21 bases in between. CDR3 length: 14 amino acids. The CDR3 bases are TGCGCCAGCGCTCCGACGAGCGGAGAATGGGGCTACACCTTC. Protein sequence: CASAPTSGEWGYTF.

The chain employs TRBV11-2 and TRBJ1-1, with 9 positions matching TRBD1. The germline CDR1 and CDR2 sequences are SGHAT and FQNNGV. J was trimmed by 3 bases and V by 8 bases; bases with no gene match: 7. The CDR3 has 14 amino acids. This chain's CDR3 is CASVKQGADTEAFF. Written as DNA, the CDR3 is TGTGCCAGCGTCAAACAGGGGGCGGACACTGAAGCTTTCTTT.